The next 3 T cell receptor beta chains were all read from a single sample in a study of blood T cells in healthy people across ages. A second about 7 to 12 cycle PCR used barcoded and J-beta primers. TCRdb recomputed calls from the 5' RACE reads with MiXCR, one row per CDR3 protein. The sample holds around 1.5 million distinct CDR3 sequences, roughly 32% seen once. Sequenced input: blood. These receptor sequences come from a woman aged 25 to 39 in good health.

This clonotype occurred a few times. The chain is built from TRBV3-1 and TRBJ1-2, with 8 bases lining up with TRBD1. CDR1 is LGHDT and CDR2 is YNNKEL in the germline V gene (reference sequence). CDR3 length: 13 residues. With V trimmed by 6 bases and J by 5 bases, 5 bases remained unmatched. The chain's CDR3 is CASSQGALYGYTF. The DNA of the CDR3 is TGTGCCAGCAGTCAGGGGGCTCTTTATGGCTACACCTTC.

This clonotype was seen more than once but under ten times. The chain joins TRBV6-6 to TRBJ2-4; 12 nucleotides match TRBD2. The CDR3 has 16 residues. CDR1 is MNHNY, CDR2 SVGAGI, per germline (reference sequence). After removal of 4 bases from V and 6 bases from J, the junction contained 7 bases not matched to a gene. CDR3 nucleotides: TGTGCCAGCAGTTCCCTAGCGGGAGGGATCGGAAACATTCAGTACTTC. Translated, it gives CASSSLAGGIGNIQYF.

Only a few counts were recorded for this clonotype. The gene calls are TRBV5-1 and TRBJ2-7, with TRBD1 as a possible D gene (6 bases). V was clipped by 0 bases and J by 8 bases, with 15 bases between them. The length of the CDR3 is 14 residues. Germline CDR1 and CDR2: SGHRS and YFSETQ. This CDR3 reads CASSLEQGVLKQYF. CDR3 coding DNA: TGCGCCAGCAGCTTGGAACAGGGAGTCCTCAAGCAGTACTTC.